This TCR beta chain emerged from a study of tumor-infiltrating lymphocytes in primary liver carcinoma. The CDR3 has 20 amino acids. Germline V gene lookup returns CDR1 SGHTA and CDR2 FQGNSA. The V end was cut by 2 bases, the J end by 0 bases, with 23 bases between. Priming with a constant-region primer yielded TCR beta cDNA from about 500 ng total RNA. Three-round nested multiplex PCR performed with slightly modified ARM-PCR produced the TCR beta libraries. Investigators reported that the first two PCR rounds, at about 9 cycles each, used TRBV1-TRBV30 forward primers with a C-beta reverse primer. TCRdb ran MiXCR on the multiplex PCR reads and lists one entry per CDR3 protein. The sample carries about 100,000 distinct CDR3 sequences, around 68% recorded once. With regard to this clonotype: Given a much more abundant clone one base away, this may be a read error.

Starting material for RNA and DNA co-extraction consisted of about 17-34 mg of unsorted bulk tissue. The sample comprised tumor-adjacent normal liver tissue. The chain couples TRBV7-2 to TRBJ2-1; D could derive from TRBD1 or TRBD2 (6 bases each). This TCR came from a middle-aged man with primary liver carcinoma and hepatitis B virus infection. The DNA of the CDR3 is TGTGCCAGCAGCTTAAGGGGGGCCCTAGGGTCCTACGGCTCCTACAATGAGCAGTTCTTC. This sequence encodes CASSLRGALGSYGSYNEQFF.